A single T cell receptor beta chain is shown here with its context. Its antigen is currently not known. Possible read error: a much larger clone is one base away. Stable Graves' hyperthyroidism was defined as no progression to ophthalmopathy during 18 months of follow-up. The hyperthyroidism patients were between 18 and 65 years old and newly diagnosed, with a disease duration of less than 2 months. Patients with uncontrolled infections, other autoimmune diseases, pregnancy or lactation were excluded. Clinical symptoms, serum thyroxine and TRAb, thyroid ultrasound, and orbital computed tomography formed the basis for the diagnoses. PBMCs were isolated from 10 ml of fresh peripheral blood by Ficoll-Paque density gradient centrifugation. Total RNA was extracted using Trizol reagent, and RNA quality was assessed on an Agilent 2100 Bioanalyzer. These data are taken from a study of T cells in Graves' hyperthyroidism and ophthalmopathy (dated 2019 in TCRdb). Concerning the study at large: Peripheral blood samples were taken at initial diagnosis, before any treatment was given. An independent validation cohort of some 18 hyperthyroidism patients and 15 or so patients who later progressed to ophthalmopathy tested prospective prediction of ophthalmopathy. TCR Vbeta CDR3 sequencing of fewer than 150 peripheral blood samples (43 ophthalmopathy, 75 or so hyperthyroidism and roughly 17 progressor patients) is reported in the paper. Following sampling, methimazole starting at 30 mg daily was given to hyperthyroidism patients, and high-dose intravenous methylprednisolone was given to ophthalmopathy patients. In six Graves' hyperthyroidism patients, the study also compared T-cell repertoires from thyroid tissue with T-cell repertoires from blood. The approximately 98 discovery patients were randomly divided into training and test sets at a 7:3 ratio. TCR V-J signatures able to tell the groups apart were searched for in a discovery cohort of 100 or so patients, of whom around 43 had Graves' ophthalmopathy and more than 55 had stable Graves' hyperthyroidism. The study at large found these results: Most expanded thyroid clonotypes (frequency above 0.001) were also found in blood, which suggests that blood repertoires may mirror thyroid immune responses. Sample size was not statistically predetermined, and investigators were not blinded to group allocation. In validation, the model predicted progression to ophthalmopathy with around 71% sensitivity and approximately 78% specificity, a median of 6.5 months before onset. Ophthalmopathy was separated from stable hyperthyroidism by a 13 V-J signature model, with 85% to 90% sensitivity and just over 81% specificity obtained in cross-validation and 80%/75% obtained in testing.

Sequences ENHRY (CDR1) and SYGVKD (CDR2) are obtained from the germline V gene. Spanning cysteine to phenylalanine, the CDR3 consists of 14 amino acids. The only DNA kept is the CDR3, 42 bases in frame from the first base. Amplification of TCR beta CDR3 regions was carried out from RNA transcripts. A first-round RT-PCR of the TCR CDR3 used the HTBI primer set with the Qiagen OneStep RT-PCR kit. Libraries were constructed in a second round of multiplex PCR, after which size selection and purification were carried out. The libraries were sequenced on an Illumina HiSeq2000 using paired-end 100 bp reads. Per the authors' processing: Raw data were processed with SOAPnuke, discarding reads with adapters, uncalled bases, mean Phred below 15, or no exact constant-primer or identifier match. COPE v1.2.5 was used to merge high-quality paired reads, and clonotypes were defined as unique nucleotide sequences. MiTCR v1.1 was used to align clonotypes to the IMGT TRBV, TRBD and TRBJ reference segments. Only V-J combinations with frequency above 0.0001, covering 98% to 99.2% of repertoires, were analysed. The TCS score was defined as the ratio of F50 (clonal expansion) to E x V (chaos), calculated using BLOSUM62-based TCRdist between CDR3 peptides within each V-J. Welch's t-statistics and random forest reduced 500 to 550 V-J features to 13, which were used in a naive Bayes classifier (R e1071). TCRdb took the public reads, trimmed them with fastp at Q25, ran MiXCR for clone calling and kept in-frame beta chains. Rows merge per CDR3 protein into single entries with the most common DNA and genes. None of the V and J calls come from the authors' own analysis; TCRdb made them. This sample gives approximately 320,000 distinct CDR3 sequences in total; approximately 17% of them show up just once. Approximately 35% of the sample is held by the ten biggest clonotypes.

This clonotype was obtained from a man aged 30 to 39 with Graves' hyperthyroidism. The chain is assembled from TRBV10-3 and TRBJ2-1; TRBD1 matches 9 bases in the middle. Sequencing used blood. The DNA reads as follows: TGTACCATCAGTGAGGGCGAGAAGGGACAGGGAAAGTTCTTC. Translated, this gives CTISEGEKGQGKFF.